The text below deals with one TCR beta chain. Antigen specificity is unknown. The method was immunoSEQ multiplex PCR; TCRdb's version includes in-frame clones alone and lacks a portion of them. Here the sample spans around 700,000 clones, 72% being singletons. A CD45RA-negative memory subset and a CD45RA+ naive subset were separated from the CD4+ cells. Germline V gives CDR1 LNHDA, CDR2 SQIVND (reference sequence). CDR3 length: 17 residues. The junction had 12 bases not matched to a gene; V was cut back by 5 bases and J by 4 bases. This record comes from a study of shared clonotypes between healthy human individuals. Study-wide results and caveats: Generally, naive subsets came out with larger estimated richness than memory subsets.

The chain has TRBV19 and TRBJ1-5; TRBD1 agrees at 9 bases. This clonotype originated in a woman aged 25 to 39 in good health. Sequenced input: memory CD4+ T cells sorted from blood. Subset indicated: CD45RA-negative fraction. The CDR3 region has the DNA TGTGCCAGTAGTGCCCGGGACAGGGAGAGCCTAAATCAGCCCCAGCATTTT. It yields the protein CASSARDRESLNQPQHF.